A selection of T cell receptor beta chains follows, all from one sample in a study of blood T cell repertoires in COVID-19. Sequencing was performed with immunoSEQ multiplex PCR; in TCRdb, only in-frame clones are kept and a portion is missing. Counted here are over 85,000 clones, roughly 92% occurring once; the ten biggest clones make up less than 2%. Sample: peripheral blood. The source is a woman aged 45-65 years with COVID-19, enrolled during active disease. Each CDR3 is given with its conserved first and last residue. D genes are given only for firm matches. Rows give clone size only sometimes, using once, few, many, or a class for an expanded clone.

NA	TRBV10-3	TRBJ2-5	NA	CAISESRALGGTQYF	TGTGCCATCAGTGAGTCGAGGGCCCTCGGGGGGACCCAGTACTTC
NA	TRBV7-2	TRBJ1-1	NA	CASSINRGMNTEAFF	TGTGCCAGCAGCATAAACCGGGGGATGAACACTGAAGCTTTCTTT
NA	TRBV9	TRBJ1-1	NA	CASSASGGHLPENTEAFF	TGTGCCAGCAGCGCATCGGGGGGCCACTTGCCCGAGAACACTGAAGCTTTCTTT
NA	TRBV7-2	TRBJ2-3	NA	CASSLQGSGTDTQYF	TGTGCCAGCAGCCTACAGGGTAGTGGCACAGATACGCAGTATTTT
NA	TRBV4-1	TRBJ1-1	TRBD1	CASSQGEGAVTEAFF	TGCGCCAGCAGCCAAGGAGAGGGGGCGGTTACTGAAGCTTTCTTT
NA	TRBV5-1	TRBJ1-1	TRBD1	CASSFDRAATEAFF	TGCGCCAGCAGCTTCGACAGGGCGGCGACTGAAGCTTTCTTT
NA	TRBV19	TRBJ1-5	NA	CASSILGNQPQHF	TGTGCCAGTAGTATCCTTGGCAATCAGCCCCAGCATTTT
NA	TRBV11-3	TRBJ2-2	NA	CASSPGGRGRSGELFF	TGTGCCAGCAGCCCGGGGGGCAGGGGGCGATCCGGGGAGCTGTTTTTT
NA	TRBV5-1	TRBJ2-7	TRBD1	CASSSTGTGGYEQYF	TGCGCCAGCAGCTCGACCGGGACAGGGGGCTACGAGCAGTACTTC
NA	TRBV7-2	TRBJ1-2	TRBD1	CASSLGQGAGGYTF	TGTGCCAGCAGCTTGGGACAGGGAGCGGGAGGCTACACCTTC
NA	TRBV7-3	TRBJ2-3	TRBD1	CASSYRPGTGGTDTQYF	TGTGCCAGCAGTTATCGCCCCGGGACAGGGGGCACAGATACGCAGTATTTT
NA	TRBV9	TRBJ1-1	TRBD1	CASSGLQGAKNTEAFF	TGTGCCAGCAGCGGATTACAGGGGGCGAAAAACACTGAAGCTTTCTTT
NA	TRBV20-1	TRBJ1-4	NA	CSASRRGGLLEKLFF	TGCAGTGCTAGTCGACGCGGGGGGCTCTTAGAAAAACTGTTTTTT
NA	TRBV3-1/TRBV3-2	TRBJ2-5	TRBD2	CASSLSYRLAGRETQYF	TGTGCCAGCAGCCTCTCCTACCGACTAGCGGGTAGGGAGACCCAGTACTTC
NA	TRBV10-3	TRBJ2-2	TRBD1	CAISLRDRVNTGELFF	TGTGCCATCAGTCTCCGGGACAGGGTGAACACCGGGGAGCTGTTTTTT
NA	TRBV21-1	TRBJ1-2	NA	CASSTRQAQRGAYTF	TGTGCCAGCAGCACCCGACAGGCCCAAAGAGGGGCCTACACCTTC
once	TRBV11-3	TRBJ1-6	TRBD1	CASSLDDGGGPYNSPLHF	TGTGCCAGCAGCTTAGATGACGGAGGGGGCCCCTATAATTCACCCCTCCACTTT
NA	TRBV6-1	TRBJ2-4	NA	CASSEARGSSLDIQYF	TGTGCCAGCAGTGAAGCGAGGGGGAGTTCCTTAGACATTCAGTACTTC
NA	TRBV19	TRBJ2-5	TRBD2	CASSPRAGGRYF	TGTGCCAGTAGTCCCAGAGCGGGGGGAAGATACTTC
NA	TRBV19	TRBJ2-7	TRBD1	CASSIDPDRALRGEQYF	TGTGCCAGTAGTATAGATCCGGACAGGGCCCTACGCGGCGAGCAGTACTTC
NA	TRBV6-6	TRBJ1-3	NA	CASSYNGRLSGNTIYF	TGTGCCAGCAGTTACAACGGCAGACTCTCTGGAAACACCATATATTTT
NA	TRBV19	TRBJ2-4	NA	CASSIIGPGGMDIQYF	TGTGCCAGTAGTATAATCGGACCGGGCGGGATGGACATTCAGTACTTC
NA	TRBV5-4	TRBJ2-2	NA	CASSLVGANTGELFF	TGTGCCAGCAGCTTGGTTGGGGCCAACACCGGGGAGCTGTTTTTT
NA	TRBV5-4	TRBJ1-6	TRBD1	CASSLELAGRGNSPLHF	TGTGCCAGCAGCTTGGAGTTGGCGGGCAGGGGGAATTCACCCCTCCACTTT
NA	TRBV29-1	TRBJ2-1	NA	CSVEDLVQVGGNEQFF	TGCAGCGTTGAAGATCTTGTTCAGGTGGGGGGCAATGAGCAGTTCTTC
NA	TRBV11-2	TRBJ2-3	NA	CASSSLGRGDTQYF	TGTGCCAGCAGCTCCCTTGGACGGGGAGATACGCAGTATTTT
NA	TRBV14	TRBJ1-6	TRBD1	CASSRRDRGQLNSPLHF	TGTGCCAGCAGCCGACGGGACAGGGGACAGTTAAATTCACCCCTCCACTTT
NA	TRBV5-6	TRBJ2-1	NA	CASSPGWNEQFF	TGTGCCAGCAGCCCAGGGTGGAATGAGCAGTTCTTC
once	TRBV7-6	TRBJ2-2	NA	CASSLAGANTGELFF	TGTGCCAGCAGCTTAGCGGGAGCGAACACCGGGGAGCTGTTTTTT
NA	TRBV6-5	TRBJ1-2	TRBD1	CASRTGPIYGYTF	TGTGCCAGCCGGACAGGGCCCATCTATGGCTACACCTTC
NA	TRBV15	TRBJ2-5	NA	CATSKLGSSTQYF	TGTGCCACCAGCAAACTAGGGAGTTCGACCCAGTACTTC
once	TRBV9	TRBJ1-1	NA	CASSAGVEGTEAFF	TGTGCCAGCAGCGCAGGGGTGGAAGGCACTGAAGCTTTCTTT
NA	TRBV27	TRBJ1-2	NA	CASSLFPDTAYGYTF	TGTGCCAGCAGTTTATTCCCGGACACAGCCTATGGCTACACCTTC
NA	TRBV13	TRBJ1-6	TRBD1	CASSPKGQGNSPLHF	TGTGCCAGCAGCCCCAAGGGACAGGGGAATTCACCCCTCCACTTT
NA	TRBV5-8	TRBJ1-2	NA	CASSLRGSYGYTF	TGTGCCAGCAGCTTACGTGGGAGCTATGGCTACACCTTC
NA	TRBV5-1	TRBJ2-3	TRBD1	CASSLNRQGIDTQYF	TGCGCCAGCAGCTTGAATAGACAGGGAATAGATACGCAGTATTTT
once	TRBV13	TRBJ1-2	NA	CASSSQTGILNYGYTF	TGTGCCAGCAGCTCCCAGACAGGTATCCTTAACTATGGCTACACCTTC
NA	TRBV7-9	TRBJ1-3	NA	CASSRRGNGNTIYF	TGTGCCAGCAGCCGTCGGGGGAATGGAAACACCATATATTTT
NA	TRBV7-3	TRBJ2-1	TRBD2	CASSSLAGGAYNEQFF	TGTGCCAGCAGCTCGCTAGCGGGGGGTGCCTACAATGAGCAGTTCTTC
NA	TRBV6-2/TRBV6-3	TRBJ2-3	NA	CASSYEGGSTDTQYF	TGTGCCAGCAGTTACGAGGGGGGGAGCACAGATACGCAGTATTTT
NA	TRBV19	TRBJ1-2	TRBD1	CASSETGNGYTF	TGTGCCAGTAGTGAGACAGGGAACGGCTACACCTTC
NA	TRBV12-5	TRBJ1-6	NA	CASGFKFRDNNSPLHF	TGTGCTAGTGGTTTCAAGTTCCGGGACAATAATTCACCCCTCCACTTT
NA	TRBV2	TRBJ1-2	TRBD1	CASRERPGQGTFNYGYTF	TGTGCCAGCAGGGAAAGACCGGGACAGGGGACGTTTAACTATGGCTACACCTTC
NA	TRBV30	TRBJ2-3	TRBD2	CAWSGLAVTDTQYF	TGTGCCTGGAGTGGACTAGCGGTCACAGATACGCAGTATTTT
NA	TRBV19	TRBJ1-1	NA	CASSMGTGNTEAFF	TGTGCCAGTAGTATGGGTACGGGGAACACTGAAGCTTTCTTT
once	TRBV7-2	TRBJ1-2	NA	CASSLESRTYGYTF	TGTGCCAGCAGCTTAGAAAGTCGGACTTATGGCTACACCTTC
NA	TRBV27	TRBJ2-7	NA	CASSLSRSYEQYF	TGTGCCAGCAGTCTTTCCCGCTCCTACGAGCAGTACTTC
NA	TRBV2	TRBJ1-2	TRBD1	CASREGQQYGYTF	TGTGCCAGCAGGGAGGGACAGCAATATGGCTACACCTTC
few	TRBV4-1	TRBJ1-1	NA	CASSQVLAGTEGPEAFF	TGCGCCAGCAGCCAGGTATTGGCGGGTACTGAGGGCCCTGAAGCTTTCTTT
NA	TRBV7-2	TRBJ1-4	TRBD1	CASSINRGPGEKLFF	TGTGCCAGCAGCATAAACAGGGGGCCTGGTGAAAAACTGTTTTTT
NA	TRBV19	TRBJ1-1	NA	CASSIARDTEAFF	TGTGCCAGTAGTATCGCCAGGGACACTGAAGCTTTCTTT
once	TRBV5-1	TRBJ1-1	TRBD1	CASSLGVPGQGRNTEAFF	TGCGCCAGCAGCTTGGGAGTCCCGGGACAGGGCCGTAACACTGAAGCTTTCTTT
NA	TRBV7-3	TRBJ1-4	TRBD1	CASSLKTIGQGARDVDEKLFF	TGTGCCAGCAGCTTAAAAACAATCGGACAGGGGGCCCGCGATGTTGATGAAAAACTGTTTTTT
NA	TRBV5-1	TRBJ2-1	NA	CASSRGARSDEQFF	TGCGCCAGCAGCCGCGGGGCCAGGTCGGATGAGCAGTTCTTC
NA	TRBV30	TRBJ2-1	TRBD2	CAWSDHGLAGGRVYNEQFF	TGTGCCTGGAGTGACCATGGACTAGCGGGCGGGCGGGTGTACAATGAGCAGTTCTTC